The present TCR beta chain was sequenced within a study of cytomegalovirus exposure and HLA in healthy donors. The PCR contained 60 Vbeta and 13 Jbeta primers. Per the original data handling: An analysis performed later counted roughly 80 million unique TCR beta chains (around 10 million of them shared). Using immunoSEQ multiplex PCR, the repertoire was profiled, and TCRdb retains in-frame clones only, with some absent. The D gene and trimming were derived from the DNA, and the V and J assignments and clone size from that table. The table has a few hundred thousand clones, roughly 80% seen once. The study, taken as a whole, reports: The study assumed roughly uniform donor sequencing depth for presence/absence analyses. Earlier findings revealed that most TCR beta V segments proved productive either about 87% or about 30% of the time.

CDR3 length equals 14 residues. V lost 1 base to trimming and J lost 1 base, with 7 bases between them. Per the germline V gene, CDR1 is SNHLY and CDR2 is FYNNEI. Concerning this clone: Antigen: not known.

The sequenced sample consisted of PBMCs. The genes are TRBV2 and TRBJ1-2; D not certain. The clonotype comes from a man younger than 45 in good health and CMV-seronegative. This CDR3 is CASSEDSFNYGYTF. Written as DNA, the CDR3 is TGTGCCAGCAGTGAAGACAGCTTTAACTATGGCTACACCTTC.